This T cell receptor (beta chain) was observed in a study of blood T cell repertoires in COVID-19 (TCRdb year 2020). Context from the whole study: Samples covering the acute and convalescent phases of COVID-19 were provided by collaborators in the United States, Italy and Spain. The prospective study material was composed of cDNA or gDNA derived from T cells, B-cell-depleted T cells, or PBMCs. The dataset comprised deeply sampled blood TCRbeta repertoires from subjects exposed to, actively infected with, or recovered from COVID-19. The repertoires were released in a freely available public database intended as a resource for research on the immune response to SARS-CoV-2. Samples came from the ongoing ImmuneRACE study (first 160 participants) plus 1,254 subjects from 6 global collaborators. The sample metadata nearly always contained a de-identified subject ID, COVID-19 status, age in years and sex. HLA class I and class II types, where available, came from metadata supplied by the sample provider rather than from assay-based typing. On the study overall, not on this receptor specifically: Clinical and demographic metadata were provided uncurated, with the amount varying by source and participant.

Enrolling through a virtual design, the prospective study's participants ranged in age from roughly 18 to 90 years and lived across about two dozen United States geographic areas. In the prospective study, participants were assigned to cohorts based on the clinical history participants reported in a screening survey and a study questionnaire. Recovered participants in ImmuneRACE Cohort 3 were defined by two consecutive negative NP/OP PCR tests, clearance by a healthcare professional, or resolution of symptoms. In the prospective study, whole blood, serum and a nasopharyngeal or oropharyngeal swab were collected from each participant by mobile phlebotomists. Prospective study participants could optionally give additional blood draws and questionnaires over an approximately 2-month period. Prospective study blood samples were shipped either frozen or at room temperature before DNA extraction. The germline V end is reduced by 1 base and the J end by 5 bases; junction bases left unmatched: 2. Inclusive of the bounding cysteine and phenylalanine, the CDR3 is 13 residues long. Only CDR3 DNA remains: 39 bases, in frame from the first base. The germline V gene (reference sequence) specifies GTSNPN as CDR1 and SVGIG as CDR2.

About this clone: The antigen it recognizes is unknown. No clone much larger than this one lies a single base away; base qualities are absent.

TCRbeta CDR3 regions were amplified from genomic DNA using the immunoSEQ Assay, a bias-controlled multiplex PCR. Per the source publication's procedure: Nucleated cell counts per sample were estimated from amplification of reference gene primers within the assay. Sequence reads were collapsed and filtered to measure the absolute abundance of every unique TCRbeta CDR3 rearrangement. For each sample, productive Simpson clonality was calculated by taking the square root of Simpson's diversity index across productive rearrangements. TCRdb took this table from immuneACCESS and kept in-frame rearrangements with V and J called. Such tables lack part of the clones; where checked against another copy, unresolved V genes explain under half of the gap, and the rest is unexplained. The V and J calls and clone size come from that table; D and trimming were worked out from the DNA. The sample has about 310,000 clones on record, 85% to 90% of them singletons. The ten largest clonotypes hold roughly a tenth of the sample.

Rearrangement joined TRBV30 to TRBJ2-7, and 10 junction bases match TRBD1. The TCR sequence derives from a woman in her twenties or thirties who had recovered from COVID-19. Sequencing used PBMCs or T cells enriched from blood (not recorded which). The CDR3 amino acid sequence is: CAWSGTGGHEQYF. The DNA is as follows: TGTGCCTGGAGTGGGACAGGGGGACACGAGCAGTACTTC.